One TCR beta chain is described in this entry. In the original analysis: Reference gene primer amplification gave estimated nucleated cell counts. Only in-frame clones appear in the TCRdb table, and some are missing; sequencing was by immunoSEQ multiplex PCR. V, J and clone size reflect that table, while D and trimming were determined from the DNA. The data hold over 300,000 clones, with around 91% observed a single time. This sample was taken from a study of blood T cell repertoires in COVID-19. Overall study: Both acute and convalescent COVID-19 samples were obtained from the United States, Italy and Spain. T cells, B-cell-depleted T cells, or PBMCs supplied cDNA or gDNA.

The CDR3 is 16 amino acids. The germline V gene has CDR1 LNHDA and CDR2 SQIVND (reference sequence). The V end was cut by 3 bases, the J end by 1 base, with 13 bases between. Sequencing input: peripheral blood. The source is a man younger than 30 with active or convalescent COVID-19. V and J are TRBV19 and TRBJ1-5, with D possibly matching TRBD1 (6 bases). CDR3 region: CASSIIHQGSNQPQHF. DNA for the CDR3: TGTGCCAGTAGTATCATTCACCAGGGGAGCAATCAGCCCCAGCATTTT.